The 19 T cell receptor beta chains presented below share a single source sample, sequenced in a study of CD8+ T cells in alopecia areata. cDNA reverse transcribed from extracted RNA served as the sequencing template. The protocol was immunoSEQ multiplex PCR, while the TCRdb copy is restricted to in-frame clones and leaves out a portion. The sample contains about 150,000 clones, approximately 56% of which appear only once. Sequenced sample: CD8+ T cells sorted from blood. These receptors came from a human donor in good health.

The chain is built from TRBV30 and TRBJ2-5; D tentatively fits TRBD1 or TRBD2 (5 bases each). The CDR3 is made up of 12 amino acids. Trimming took 7 bases from V and 2 from J, leaving 11 bases between them. Germline V gene lookup returns CDR1 GTSNPN and CDR2 SVGIG (reference sequence). This chain's CDR3 is CASRDGQETQYF. The CDR3 nucleotides are TGTGCCTCCCGGGACGGACAAGAGACCCAGTACTTC.

The gene calls are TRBV4-1 and TRBJ2-5; 11 bases align to TRBD2. Germline V gene data show CDR1 as MGHRA and CDR2 as YSYEKL. This CDR3 comprises 17 residues. Trimming cost V 2 bases and J 3 bases; bases outside gene matches: 8. CDR3: CASSQQHLGLAEETQYF. Here the CDR3 DNA reads TGCGCCAGCAGCCAACAGCACCTGGGACTAGCGGAAGAGACCCAGTACTTC.

The CDR3 DNA follows: TGTGCCAGCAGCTTCGGGGACGCCGGGGTTACTGAAGCTTTCTTT. It encodes CASSFGDAGVTEAFF. V gene TRBV13 combines with J gene TRBJ1-1, with D possibly matching TRBD1 (5 bases). The germline V and J ends were trimmed by 3 bases and 5 bases, with 16 bases remaining between them. This CDR3 region has 15 residues. Germline V gives CDR1 PRHDT, CDR2 FYEKMQ (reference sequence).

V and J are TRBV29-1 and TRBJ2-1, with 7 bases fitting TRBD1. This CDR3 contains 16 residues. Germline CDR1 SQVTM, CDR2 ANQGSEA. With 6 bases clipped from V and 0 bases from J, the junction kept 11 bases outside the gene matches. The chain's CDR3 is CSVPGTVESSYNEQFF. The CDR3 nucleotides are TGCAGCGTGCCCGGGACAGTCGAAAGCTCCTACAATGAGCAGTTCTTC.

This clone was seen a few times. The V gene is TRBV7-9, the J gene TRBJ2-7; 10 bases align to TRBD1. The length of the CDR3 is 15 residues. In germline, CDR1 is SEHNR, CDR2 FQNEAQ (reference sequence). V lost 5 bases, J lost 5 bases, and 9 bases stayed unmatched. Here the CDR3 reads CASSDRDRGRDEQYF. Written as DNA, the CDR3 is TGTGCCAGCAGCGACCGGGACAGGGGTCGGGACGAGCAGTACTTC.

This clone was counted a few times. The sample has other DNA sequences that encode this CDR3 too. The V gene is TRBV6-4, the J gene TRBJ2-3; 7 bases align to TRBD1. Trimming removed 2 bases from V and 1 base from J; junction bases left unmatched: 0. The CDR3 runs to 14 residues. Looked up from germline, CDR1 is MRHNA and CDR2 is SNTAGT. This chain's CDR3 is CASSDTGGTDTQYF. The CDR3 DNA sequence: TGTGCCAGCAGTGACACAGGGGGCACAGATACGCAGTATTTT.

The genes are TRBV5-5 and TRBJ1-5; tentatively, D is TRBD1 (5 bases). Germline V gene lookup returns CDR1 SGHKS and CDR2 YYEKEE (reference sequence). Trimming took off 4 bases at V and 7 bases at J, with 12 bases between the two ends. The CDR3 covers 13 residues. This CDR3 reads CASSTQGFQPQHF. CDR3 in DNA: TGTGCCAGCAGCACCCAGGGCTTCCAGCCCCAGCATTTT.

The genes are TRBV27 and TRBJ2-7; 10 nucleotides agree with TRBD1. The V segment lost 6 bases and the J segment 4 bases; nucleotides outside the gene matches: 9. CDR1 MNHEY and CDR2 SMNVEV come from the germline V gene (reference sequence). This CDR3 is built from 15 residues. The CDR3 DNA follows: TGTGCCAGCAGCCACGACAGGGGGCCATTTTACGAGCAGTACTTC. Its protein product is CASSHDRGPFYEQYF.

This rearrangement joins TRBV9 to TRBJ2-3, with D perhaps TRBD2 (6 bases). Germline-derived CDR1 and CDR2 are SGDLS and YYNGEE. With 4 bases removed from V and 6 bases from J, the gap between germline ends came to 15 bases. This CDR3 is 14 amino acids long. This CDR3 reads CASSYSGTGDTQYF. As DNA, the CDR3 is TGTGCCAGCAGCTACTCCGGGACTGGGGATACGCAGTATTTT.

The CDR3 spells CASGRPGQGSYEQYF. The CDR3, as DNA: TGTGCCAGCGGGAGGCCGGGACAGGGTTCCTACGAGCAGTACTTC. The rearrangement links TRBV11-2 to TRBJ2-7; 9 nucleotides line up with TRBD1. This CDR3 comprises 15 residues. The V segment lost 8 bases and the J segment 1 base; nucleotides outside the gene matches: 9. CDR1 is SGHAT, CDR2 FQNNGV, per germline.

The gene calls are TRBV6-6 and TRBJ1-5; maybe TRBD1 (5 bases). The germline V gene encodes CDR1 MNHNY and CDR2 SVGAGI (reference sequence). There are 15 residues in the CDR3. V was clipped by 2 bases and J by 9 bases, with 17 bases between them. This CDR3 is CASSYPQGGHPPQHF. The CDR3 coding sequence is TGTGCCAGCAGTTACCCCCAGGGAGGGCATCCGCCCCAGCATTTT.

J is TRBJ2-7 and V is TRBV5-4; no definite D call. Germline CDR1 SGHNT, CDR2 YYREEE (reference sequence). V was shortened by 4 bases and J by 5 bases, with 13 bases between the two germline ends. The CDR3 contains 13 residues. CDR3 sequence (DNA): TGTGCCAGCAGCCGGGCCCCCCTGGACGAGCAGTACTTC. Translated, it gives CASSRAPLDEQYF.

This clone was seen a handful of times. V and J are TRBV13 and TRBJ2-1; D may be TRBD1 or TRBD2 (5 bases each). Trimming took 2 bases from V and 3 from J, leaving 11 bases between them. This CDR3 comprises 15 residues. CDR1 is PRHDT and CDR2 is FYEKMQ in the germline V gene (reference sequence). CDR3 loop: CASSLSGTNYNEQFF. Written as DNA, the CDR3 is TGTGCCAGCAGCTTATCCGGGACGAACTACAATGAGCAGTTCTTC.

The V gene is TRBV9, the J gene TRBJ2-2; D uncertain. V was shortened by 1 base and J by 1 base, with 5 bases between the two germline ends. The CDR3 loop spans 14 amino acids. Germline values: CDR1 SGDLS, CDR2 YYNGEE. DNA of the CDR3: TGTGCCAGCAGCGTATGGGAGAACACCGGGGAGCTGTTTTTT. Its protein product is CASSVWENTGELFF.

The rearrangement links TRBV10-3 to TRBJ1-5; D is perhaps TRBD1 (5 bases). The germline V gene has CDR1 ENHRY and CDR2 SYGVKD. This CDR3 has 15 residues. V was trimmed by 2 bases and J by 3 bases, leaving 11 bases between them. This CDR3 reads CAISEGVTVNQPQHF. The CDR3 bases are TGTGCCATCAGTGAGGGAGTGACAGTCAATCAGCCCCAGCATTTT.

This clone was seen once. The chain couples TRBV7-9 to TRBJ2-1, with D unresolved. Per germline, CDR1 SEHNR and CDR2 FQNEAQ (reference sequence). The CDR3 runs 12 residues. V lost 5 bases, J lost 7 bases, and 9 bases lay in between. CDR3 DNA sequence: TGTGCCAGCAGCCAAGGTCGGAATGAGCAGTTCTTC. Translated: CASSQGRNEQFF.

This clone was recorded only once. The genes are TRBV30 and TRBJ1-1; tentative D call: TRBD1 (6 bases). Germline V gene data show CDR1 as GTSNPN and CDR2 as SVGIG (reference sequence). The CDR3 sequence is 11 residues long. CDR3 residues: CAWGQNTEAFF. CDR3 bases: TGTGCTTGGGGGCAGAACACTGAAGCTTTCTTT.

This chain links TRBV4-1 with TRBJ2-1; D may be TRBD1 (5 bases). The CDR3 totals 13 residues. CDR1 MGHRA and CDR2 YSYEKL come from the germline V gene. V lost 4 bases to trimming and J lost 9 bases, with 13 bases between them. In DNA form, the CDR3 reads TGCGCCAGCAGCCCCGATAGGGGTAGTGAGCAGTTCTTC. Amino acid sequence: CASSPDRGSEQFF.

This clone was observed a few times. The chain combines TRBV29-1 with TRBJ2-3; weak D call: TRBD1 (5 bases). This CDR3 region has 15 residues. The germline gives CDR1 SQVTM, CDR2 ANQGSEA. Trimming cost V 7 bases and J 0 bases, with 17 bases left between them. Written as DNA, the CDR3 is TGCAGCGCCCATGATTACAGGCGAAGCACAGATACGCAGTATTTT. It yields the protein CSAHDYRRSTDTQYF.